These 8 T cell receptor beta chains came from one sample sequenced in a study of T cell repertoires in cytomegalovirus infection (dated by TCRdb to about 2019). The sequencing machine was an Illumina HiSeq 1500. TCRdb took the public reads, trimmed them with fastp at Q25, ran MiXCR for clone calling and kept in-frame beta chains. Every distinct CDR3 protein forms one entry, paired with its most common genes and DNA. This sample holds 150,000 to 200,000 distinct CDR3 sequences; 28% were observed only once. The top ten constitute around 29% of the sample. Material: PBMCs. These receptors came from a human donor in good health (CMV status not recorded). Some clones in this sample may be carry-over from other donors' samples.

This chain connects TRBV7-9 to TRBJ1-3; maybe TRBD1 (5 bases). The V and J ends lost 0 bases and 5 bases respectively, with 8 bases between them. CDR1 and CDR2 from the germline V gene are SEHNR and FQNEAQ (reference sequence). This CDR3 has 14 residues. CDR3 DNA sequence: TGTGCCAGCAGCTTAGCAAGGGGTAGAAACACCATATATTTT. Translated: CASSLARGRNTIYF.

V gene TRBV15 combines with J gene TRBJ1-1; 9 nucleotides agree with TRBD1. Germline V CDR1 and CDR2: LNHNV, YYDKDF (reference sequence). This CDR3 has 17 residues. J lost 0 bases, V lost 0 bases, and 5 bases had no gene match. CDR3 protein: CATSRENRGRMNTEAFF. CDR3 DNA sequence: TGTGCCACCAGCAGAGAGAACAGGGGGCGGATGAACACTGAAGCTTTCTTT.

The rearrangement joins TRBV7-8 to TRBJ1-2; no firm D call. The CDR3 spans 16 residues. Trimming removed 1 base from V and 4 bases from J, with 16 bases in between. In germline, CDR1 is SGHVS, CDR2 FQNEAQ. The CDR3 DNA reads TGTGCCAGCAGCTTAGATTCTGGACTGACATCCTATGGCTACACCTTC. Residues: CASSLDSGLTSYGYTF.

This clonotype occurred a few times. The chain employs TRBV9 and TRBJ2-1, with 7 bases fitting TRBD1. The CDR3 is 16 residues long. CDR1 SGDLS and CDR2 YYNGEE come from the germline V gene. The trim removed 4 bases at V and 0 bases at J, leaving 7 bases unmatched. The CDR3 here is CASSPQGVSSYNEQFF. The CDR3 region has the DNA TGTGCCAGCAGCCCCCAGGGGGTTAGCTCCTACAATGAGCAGTTCTTC.

This chain links TRBV6-2 or TRBV6-3 with TRBJ2-5, with TRBD1 matching 10 bases. CDR1 MNHEY and CDR2 SVGEGT come from the germline V gene. The ends lost 6 bases at V and 3 bases at J; junction bases unmatched: 7. The CDR3 has 15 residues. CDR3 amino acids: CASRVFGTGEETQYF. The CDR3 DNA reads as TGTGCCAGCAGAGTCTTCGGGACAGGGGAAGAGACCCAGTACTTC.

This clonotype was seen a few times. The V gene is TRBV10-3, the J gene TRBJ2-7, with a possible D match to TRBD1 (5 bases). Germline CDR1 ENHRY, CDR2 SYGVKD. This CDR3 spans 13 amino acids. Trimming cost V 6 bases and J 0 bases, with 9 bases left between them. This chain's CDR3 is CAIRGPSSYEQYF. Here the CDR3 DNA reads TGTGCCATCAGGGGGCCGAGCTCCTACGAGCAGTACTTC.

This chain links TRBV7-6 with TRBJ1-4; D remains ambiguous. Germline CDR1 SGHVS, CDR2 FNYEAQ. This CDR3 has 13 amino acids. Trimming removed 5 bases at V and 7 bases at J, with 11 bases between. The CDR3 here is CASSRDGGEKLFF. DNA of the CDR3: TGTGCCAGCAGCCGCGACGGTGGTGAAAAACTGTTTTTT.

This clonotype was found many times. The V gene is TRBV7-2, the J gene TRBJ1-2; TRBD1 aligns across 9 bases. Germline V gene lookup returns CDR1 SGHTA and CDR2 FQGNSA. CDR3 length: 17 residues. Trimming removed 3 bases from V and 6 bases from J; junction bases left unmatched: 14. CDR3 DNA sequence: TGTGCCAGCAGCTTGGGCCCCTTCTTACAGGGGGCGGATGGCTACACCTTC. It is translated as CASSLGPFLQGADGYTF.